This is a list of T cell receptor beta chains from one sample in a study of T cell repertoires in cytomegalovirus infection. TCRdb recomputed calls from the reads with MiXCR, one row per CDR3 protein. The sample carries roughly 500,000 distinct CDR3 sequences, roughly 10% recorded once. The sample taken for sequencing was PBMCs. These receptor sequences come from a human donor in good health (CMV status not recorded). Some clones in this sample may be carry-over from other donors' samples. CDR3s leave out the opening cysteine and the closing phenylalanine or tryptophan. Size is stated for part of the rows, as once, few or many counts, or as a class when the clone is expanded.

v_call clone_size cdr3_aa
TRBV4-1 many ASTPRPWGFQETQY
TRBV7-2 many ASSPGTTGELF
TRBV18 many ASSPRETQY
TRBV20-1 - SAPEGDWSQPQH
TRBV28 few ASNPPDRVGSLGRNTEAF
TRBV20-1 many SAPSAPGGGEQY
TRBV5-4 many ASSLIVGETQY
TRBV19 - ARRPLAGDETQY
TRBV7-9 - ASSRENYGYT
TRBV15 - ATSRTRQGGEKLF
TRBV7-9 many ASSITGQGAYEQY
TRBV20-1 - SAYTGGGGGYT
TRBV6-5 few ASSYGGRVRAGGPSETQY
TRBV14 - ASSRKVATDTQY
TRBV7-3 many ASSSLNRGAGGVQF
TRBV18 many ASSPLGEVRKNIQY
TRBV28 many ASSLRGSNQETQY
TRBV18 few ASSPTGIAYEQY
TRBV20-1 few SARSTQGRTEAF
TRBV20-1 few SARAGGYSNQPQH
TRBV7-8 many ASSRTGTKYGYT
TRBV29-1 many SVEQPNTGELF
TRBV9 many ASSVEGARNEQF
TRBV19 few ASSIPSGTAEAF
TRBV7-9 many ASSLAGAGRFTEAF
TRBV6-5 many ASSYPGQGVREQY
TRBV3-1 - ASSHPTGRDGYT
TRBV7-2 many ASSIRVGETSGGARTYEQY
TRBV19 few ASSVDRVAADTQY
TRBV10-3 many AIRTGSPGNEQF
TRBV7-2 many ASSSGQTDTQY
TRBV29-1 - SARLTAGELF
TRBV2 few ASGARGATEAF
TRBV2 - ASSDLPSASTDTQY
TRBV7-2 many ASSLRTANLGNTIY
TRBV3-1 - ASSQVRQSTDTQY
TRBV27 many ASSLIYTGADEQF
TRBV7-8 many ASSLRGLALYNEQF
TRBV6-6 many ASRPTGTVNTEAF
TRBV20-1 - SSEGPIYNEQF
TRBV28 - ASRSPRRESNLYEQY
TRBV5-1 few ASSLLRDVETQY
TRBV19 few ASSIDKWNYGYT
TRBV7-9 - ASSPPATTKAF
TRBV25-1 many ASSEKDRDSGKLF
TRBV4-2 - ASSQDWRPEQF
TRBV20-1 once SALAGGSSGELF
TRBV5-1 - ASSSLTGNNEQF
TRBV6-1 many ASTPTGELF